Each of the 24 T cell receptor beta chains below was sequenced from the same sample in a study of blood T cell repertoires in COVID-19 (dated by TCRdb to about 2020). Preparation of the library involved the immunoSEQ multiplex PCR assay. TCRdb took over this immuneACCESS table, retaining in-frame rearrangements with V and J assigned. Such tables are incomplete; in checked studies, under half of the missing clones stem from an unresolved V gene, and the remainder is unexplained. This sample lists 130,000 or so clones; around four fifths were detected once. Together, the top ten hold under 20% of the sample. The sequencing sample was made of peripheral blood. Every receptor here comes from a man aged 60-69 years with active or convalescent COVID-19.

The chain couples TRBV28 to TRBJ2-3, with 8 bases identical to TRBD2. The CDR3 extends over 17 amino acids. CDR1 and CDR2 (germline): MDHEN, SYDVKM. V shed 5 bases, J shed 4 bases, and the junction held 14 bases outside the gene matches. CDR3 sequence (DNA): TGTGCCAGCAGTCCCGGGAGGGGCGGGCCGAGGGCAGATACGCAGTATTTT. Translating it yields CASSPGRGGPRADTQYF.

The count of this clone is one. The J gene is TRBJ2-2, the V gene TRBV4-2, with 9 bases lining up with TRBD2. There are 14 residues in the CDR3. Germline assignment: CDR1 LGHNA and CDR2 YNFKEQ. Germline trimming cut 4 bases from V and 9 bases from J; bases unmatched to any gene: 6. The CDR3 DNA sequence: TGTGCCAGCAGCCTAGCGGGAGTGGACAGGGAGCTGTTTTTT. Translating gives CASSLAGVDRELFF.

This clone was counted a few times. CDR3 residues: CASSPRGQRQETQYF. In DNA, the CDR3 is TGTGCCAGCAGCCCCCGGGGACAGCGCCAAGAGACCCAGTACTTC. V is TRBV13 and J is TRBJ2-5; TRBD1 aligns across 7 bases. With V trimmed by 5 bases and J by 1 base, 7 bases remained unmatched. This CDR3 contains 15 residues. From germline, CDR1 is PRHDT and CDR2 FYEKMQ (reference sequence).

CDR3 in amino acids: CASSSQAGLAGVNAYNEQFF. CDR3 coding DNA: TGTGCCAGCAGCTCTCAAGCGGGACTAGCGGGAGTGAATGCTTACAATGAGCAGTTCTTC. This chain uses TRBV7-3 with TRBJ2-1; 14 nucleotides agree with TRBD2. Per the germline V gene, CDR1 is SGHTA and CDR2 is FQGTGA. The CDR3 has 20 amino acids. Germline trimming cut 4 bases from V and 4 bases from J; bases unmatched to any gene: 15.

The V and J genes are TRBV5-1 and TRBJ2-3; no clear D gene. The V gene lost 1 base and the J gene lost 1 base, with 7 bases spanning the gap. Germline CDR1 SGHRS, CDR2 YFSETQ. The length of the CDR3 is 14 residues. CDR3 amino acids: CASSLTMGTDTQYF. CDR3 coding DNA: TGCGCCAGCAGCTTGACTATGGGCACAGATACGCAGTATTTT.

The rearrangement links TRBV7-2 to TRBJ2-3; 8 bases fit TRBD1. Germline trimming cut 3 bases from V and 10 bases from J; bases unmatched to any gene: 3. Germline V gene sequence: CDR1 SGHTA, CDR2 FQGNSA. The length of the CDR3 is 12 residues. Written as DNA, the CDR3 is TGTGCCAGCAGCTTCGACAGGGGTGCGCAGTATTTT. Protein: CASSFDRGAQYF.

CDR3 DNA: TGTGCCAGCAGCTCGGGGACTAGCGGGAGAGGAGATACGCAGTATTTT. Its protein product is CASSSGTSGRGDTQYF. This chain uses TRBV7-2 with TRBJ2-3; 14 bases are shared with TRBD2. V lost 4 bases and J lost 5; bases outside the gene matches: 5. The CDR3 sequence is 16 residues long. The germline V gene has CDR1 SGHTA and CDR2 FQGNSA.

This chain uses TRBV24-1 with TRBJ2-7; tentatively, D is TRBD1 (5 bases). CDR1 is KGHDR and CDR2 is SFDVKD in the germline V gene. V was pared by 5 bases and J by 6 bases, with 16 bases between. CDR3 length: 14 amino acids. CDR3 coding DNA: TGTGCCACCAGTGCGGCAGGGCGAGGTACCGAGCAGTACTTC. Protein product: CATSAAGRGTEQYF.

This chain connects TRBV5-1 to TRBJ2-7; D not resolved. In germline, CDR1 is SGHRS, CDR2 YFSETQ. V was trimmed by 3 bases and J by 0 bases, leaving 10 bases between them. This CDR3 comprises 14 residues. CDR3 protein: CASSSGGASYEQYF. The CDR3, as DNA: TGCGCCAGCAGCTCTGGCGGAGCCTCCTACGAGCAGTACTTC.

The genes are TRBV11-2 and TRBJ2-3; tentative D call: TRBD1 (6 bases). The V end lost 4 bases, the J end lost 2 bases, and 13 bases lay between the germline ends. The CDR3 covers 15 residues. Germline CDR1 SGHAT, CDR2 FQNNGV. The DNA of the CDR3 is TGTGCCAGCAGCTCTCCGGGACATCCCACAGATACGCAGTATTTT. It is translated as CASSSPGHPTDTQYF.

This chain's CDR3 is CASRGGSGAYNSPLHF. The CDR3 DNA sequence: TGTGCCAGCAGAGGGGGAAGCGGGGCTTATAATTCACCCCTCCACTTT. The rearrangement uses TRBV2 and TRBJ1-6, with TRBD1 as a possible D gene (6 bases). In germline, CDR1 is SNHLY, CDR2 FYNNEI. Between the trimmed V and J ends, which lost 6 bases and 4 bases, there was a span of 16 bases. The CDR3 sequence is 16 residues long.

The chain links TRBV7-9 to TRBJ2-5; D unresolved. CDR3 length: 12 amino acids. Trimming left V 3 bases short and J 5 bases short, with 7 bases between. The germline V gene encodes CDR1 SEHNR and CDR2 FQNEAQ (reference sequence). In DNA, the CDR3 is TGTGCCAGCAGCTTCCTCCGGGAGACCCAGTACTTC. It translates to CASSFLRETQYF.

V usage is TRBV9 and J usage is TRBJ1-4; D is ambiguous. The CDR3 runs to 15 residues. V lost 4 bases to trimming and J lost 5 bases, with 15 bases between them. Germline V gene sequence: CDR1 SGDLS, CDR2 YYNGEE. DNA of the CDR3: TGTGCCAGCAGCCCCCAGGCGACGTCAAATGAAAAACTGTTTTTT. It codes for CASSPQATSNEKLFF. Full variable domain (rest looked up from reference TRBV9 and TRBJ1-4): DSGVTQTPKHLITATGQRVTLRCSPRSGDLSVYWYQQSLDQGLQFLIQYYNGEERAKGNILERFSAQQFPDLHSELNLSSLELGDSALYFCASSPQATSNEKLFFGSGTQLSVL.

This clone was picked up one time. The chain carries TRBV2 and TRBJ2-1; D call uncertain. V lost 7 bases and J lost 1, with 14 bases in between. This CDR3 is 15 amino acids long. CDR1 and CDR2 (germline): SNHLY, FYNNEI. This CDR3 reads CASTYEPSSYNEQFF. In nucleotides, the CDR3 is TGTGCCAGCACCTACGAACCTTCTTCCTACAATGAGCAGTTCTTC.

The chain recombines TRBV19 with TRBJ2-3, with 7 bases fitting TRBD2. CDR1 is LNHDA, CDR2 SQIVND, per germline (reference sequence). After removal of 6 bases from V and 5 bases from J, the junction contained 14 bases not matched to a gene. This CDR3 region has 16 residues. CDR3 DNA: TGTGCCAGTAGAGGGCTTACGGGAGGCGGGAGAGATACGCAGTATTTT. This gives the protein CASRGLTGGGRDTQYF.

This clone was counted only a few times. This chain uses TRBV5-1 with TRBJ2-1; D gene ambiguous. This CDR3 region has 11 residues. V shed 5 bases and J shed 5 bases, with 5 bases lying between them. Germline V CDR1 and CDR2: SGHRS, YFSETQ. The CDR3 sequence: CASSPDNEQFF. The CDR3 DNA reads as TGCGCCAGCAGTCCGGACAATGAGCAGTTCTTC.

This sequence joins TRBV4-2 and TRBJ2-3, with D perhaps TRBD2 (6 bases). The CDR3 has 17 amino acids. V was pared by 0 bases and J by 5 bases, with 18 bases between. Germline V gene sequence: CDR1 LGHNA, CDR2 YNFKEQ. The CDR3 here is CASSQDHGGGPKDTQYF. As DNA, the CDR3 is TGTGCCAGCAGCCAAGATCACGGGGGAGGACCTAAAGATACGCAGTATTTT.

This clone has a handful of counts. The rearrangement joins TRBV2 to TRBJ2-7, with 9 bases aligning to TRBD1. CDR1 is SNHLY, CDR2 FYNNEI, per germline. V gave up 7 bases and J gave up 5 bases; unmatched junction bases: 12. The CDR3 has 15 residues. Here the CDR3 DNA reads TGTGCCAGCACCCTTGACAGGGGGACTAACGACGAGCAGTACTTC. Its translation is CASTLDRGTNDEQYF.

CDR3 bases: TGTGCCAGCAGCCAACCAACTAGCGGGTTGAGTAGCTATGAGCAGTTCTTC. It codes for CASSQPTSGLSSYEQFF. The chain is built from TRBV3-1 (or the pseudogene TRBV3-2) and TRBJ2-1; 9 positions agree with TRBD2. Germline CDR1 LGHDT, CDR2 YNNKEL (reference sequence). The V and J ends lost 2 bases and 8 bases, in that order; junction bases with no gene match: 13. The CDR3 consists of 17 residues.

The chain carries TRBV29-1 and TRBJ1-1; 7 nucleotides agree with TRBD1. Germline V gives CDR1 SQVTM, CDR2 ANQGSEA. The J segment lost 1 base and the V segment lost 5 bases, leaving 7 bases of the junction unmatched. This CDR3 spans 14 amino acids. The CDR3 DNA reads as TGCAGCGTTCAGACAGGGTCGAGGAACACTGAAGCTTTCTTT. It translates to CSVQTGSRNTEAFF.

For the CDR3, the DNA is TGTGCCAGCAGCTTGACAGGGGTGGGTCAGCCCCAGCATTTT. Its translation: CASSLTGVGQPQHF. This rearrangement joins TRBV7-9 to TRBJ1-5, with 8 bases matching TRBD1. The germline gives CDR1 SEHNR, CDR2 FQNEAQ (reference sequence). This CDR3 region has 14 residues. Unmatched junction bases numbered 4, after V lost 3 bases and J lost 6 bases.

The chain joins TRBV19 to TRBJ1-5; possible D gene TRBD1, 6 bases. The CDR3 loop spans 15 amino acids. CDR1 and CDR2 from the germline V gene are LNHDA and SQIVND (reference sequence). V gave up 10 bases and J gave up 1 base, with 17 bases separating them. CDR3 region: CATSGQRGSNQPQHF. CDR3 coding DNA: TGTGCCACCTCGGGACAAAGAGGGAGCAATCAGCCCCAGCATTTT.

The rearrangement uses TRBV11-3 and TRBJ2-7, with TRBD1 matching over 7 bases. V shed 5 bases and J 5 bases; nucleotides not matched to a gene: 9. The CDR3 extends over 14 amino acids. The germline V gene has CDR1 SGHNT and CDR2 YENEEA. CDR3 region: CASSPTGLRNEQYF. CDR3 nucleotides: TGTGCCAGCAGCCCGACAGGGTTACGGAACGAGCAGTACTTC. Variable domain in full (rest from reference TRBV11-3 and TRBJ2-7): EAGVVQSPRYKIIEKKQPVAFWCNPISGHNTLYWYLQNLGQGPELLIRYENEEAVDDSQLPKDRFSAERLKGVDSTLKIQPAELGDSAVYLCASSPTGLRNEQYFGPGTRLTVT.

This clone was observed a handful of times. The chain carries TRBV27 and TRBJ1-1; D unclear. The CDR3 spans 14 residues. Germline V CDR1 and CDR2: MNHEY, SMNVEV (reference sequence). V was cut by 4 bases and J by 1 base, with 10 bases left in between. The CDR3 DNA follows: TGTGCCAGCAGTTCATGGGGAGAGAACACTGAAGCTTTCTTT. It specifies CASSSWGENTEAFF.